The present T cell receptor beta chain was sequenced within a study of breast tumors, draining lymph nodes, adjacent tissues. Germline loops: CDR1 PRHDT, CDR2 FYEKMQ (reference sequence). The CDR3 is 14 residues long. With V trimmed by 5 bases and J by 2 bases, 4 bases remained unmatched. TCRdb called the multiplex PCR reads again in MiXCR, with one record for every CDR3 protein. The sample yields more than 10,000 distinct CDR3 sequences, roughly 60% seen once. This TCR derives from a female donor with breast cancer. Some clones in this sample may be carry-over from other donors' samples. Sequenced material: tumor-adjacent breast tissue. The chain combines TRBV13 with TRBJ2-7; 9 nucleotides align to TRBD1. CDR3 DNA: TGTGCCAGCAGCAAACGACAGGGGGCCTACGAGCAGTACTTC. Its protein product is CASSKRQGAYEQYF.